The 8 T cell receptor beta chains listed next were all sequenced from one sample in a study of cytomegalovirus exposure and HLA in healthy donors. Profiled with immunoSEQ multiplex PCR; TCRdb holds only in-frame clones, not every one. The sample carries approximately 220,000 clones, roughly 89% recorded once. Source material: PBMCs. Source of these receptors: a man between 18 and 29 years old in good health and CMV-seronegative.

Here the CDR3 reads CASWDRGRGTQYF. CDR3 DNA sequence: TGTGCCAGCTGGGACAGGGGTCGAGGGACCCAGTACTTC. The chain has TRBV27 and TRBJ2-5; 10 nucleotides agree with TRBD1. V shed 8 bases and J 7 bases; nucleotides not matched to a gene: 7. Germline V gene data show CDR1 as MNHEY and CDR2 as SMNVEV (reference sequence). The CDR3 consists of 13 residues.

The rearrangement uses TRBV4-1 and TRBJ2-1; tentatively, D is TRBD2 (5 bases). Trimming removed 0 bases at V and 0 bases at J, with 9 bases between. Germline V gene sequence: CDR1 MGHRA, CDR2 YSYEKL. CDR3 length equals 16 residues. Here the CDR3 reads CASSQDRGISYNEQFF. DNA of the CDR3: TGCGCCAGCAGCCAAGACCGAGGGATCTCCTACAATGAGCAGTTCTTC.

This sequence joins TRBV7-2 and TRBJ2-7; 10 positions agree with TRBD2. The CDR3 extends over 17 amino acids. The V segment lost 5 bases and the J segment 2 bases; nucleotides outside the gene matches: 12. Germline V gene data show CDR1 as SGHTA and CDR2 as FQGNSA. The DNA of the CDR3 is TGTGCCAGCAGCCCGCAGCGGACTAGCGGAGCGCCCTACGAGCAGTACTTC. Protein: CASSPQRTSGAPYEQYF.

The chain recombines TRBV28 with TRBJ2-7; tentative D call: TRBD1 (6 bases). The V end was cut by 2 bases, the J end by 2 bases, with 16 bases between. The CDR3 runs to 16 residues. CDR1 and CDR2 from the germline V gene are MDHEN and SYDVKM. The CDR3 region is CASSLAPAKGAYEQYF. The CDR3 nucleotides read TGTGCCAGCAGTTTAGCGCCGGCGAAGGGGGCCTACGAGCAGTACTTC.

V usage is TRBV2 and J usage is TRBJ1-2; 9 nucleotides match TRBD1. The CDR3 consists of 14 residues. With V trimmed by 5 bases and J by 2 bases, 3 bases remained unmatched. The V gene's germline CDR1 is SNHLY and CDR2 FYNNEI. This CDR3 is CASSRDRENYGYTF. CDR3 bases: TGTGCCAGCAGTAGGGACAGGGAGAACTATGGCTACACCTTC.

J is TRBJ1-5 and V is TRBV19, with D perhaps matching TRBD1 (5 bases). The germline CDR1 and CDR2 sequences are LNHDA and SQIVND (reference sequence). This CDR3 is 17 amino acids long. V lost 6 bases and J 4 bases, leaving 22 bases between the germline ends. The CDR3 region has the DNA TGTGCCAGTAGCCTGTTTTTAGGTGCAGGGAGGAATCAGCCCCAGCATTTT. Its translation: CASSLFLGAGRNQPQHF.

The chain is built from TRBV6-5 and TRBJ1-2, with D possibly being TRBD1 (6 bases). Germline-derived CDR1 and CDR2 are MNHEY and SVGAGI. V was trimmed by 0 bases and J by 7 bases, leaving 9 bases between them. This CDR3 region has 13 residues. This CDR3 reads CASSYSRGGGYTF. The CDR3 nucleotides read TGTGCCAGCAGTTACTCGAGGGGGGGTGGCTACACCTTC.

In DNA, the CDR3 is TGTGCCAGCAGTGCCGTTAGCGGGAGCTACGAGCAGTACTTC. Translating it yields CASSAVSGSYEQYF. V usage is TRBV27 and J usage is TRBJ2-7; 9 positions agree with TRBD2. Trimming removed 5 bases from V and 3 bases from J; junction bases left unmatched: 5. The V gene's germline CDR1 is MNHEY and CDR2 SMNVEV (reference sequence). CDR3 length: 14 amino acids.